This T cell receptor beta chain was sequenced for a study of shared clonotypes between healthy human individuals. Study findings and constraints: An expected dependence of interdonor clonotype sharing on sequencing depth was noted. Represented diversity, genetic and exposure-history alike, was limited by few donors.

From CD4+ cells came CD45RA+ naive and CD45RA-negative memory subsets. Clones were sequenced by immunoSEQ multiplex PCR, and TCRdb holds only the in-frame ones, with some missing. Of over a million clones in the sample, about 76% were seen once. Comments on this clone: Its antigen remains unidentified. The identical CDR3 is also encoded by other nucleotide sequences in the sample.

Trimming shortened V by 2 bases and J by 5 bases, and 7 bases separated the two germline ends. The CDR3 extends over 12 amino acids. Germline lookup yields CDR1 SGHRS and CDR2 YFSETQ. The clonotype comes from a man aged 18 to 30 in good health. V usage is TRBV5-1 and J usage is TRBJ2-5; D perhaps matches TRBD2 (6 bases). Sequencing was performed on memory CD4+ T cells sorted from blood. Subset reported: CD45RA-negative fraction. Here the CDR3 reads CASSFAGETQYF. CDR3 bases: TGCGCCAGCAGCTTTGCGGGGGAGACCCAGTACTTC.